This T cell receptor beta chain was identified during a study of human T cells and chemical hapten exposure. TCRdb analysed the 5' RACE reads with MiXCR anew, one entry per CDR3 protein. The repertoire holds some 150,000 distinct CDR3 sequences, 4.1% seen once, with over 1.1% in the top ten. This clonotype was picked up many times. Whole blood, unfractionated, served as the material for total RNA extraction. The CDR3 covers 15 residues. CDR1 is SGHRS, CDR2 YFSETQ, per germline. V lost 3 bases and J lost 7, with 17 bases in between. This chain connects TRBV5-1 to TRBJ2-1; possible D gene TRBD2, 6 bases. The clonotype was recovered from a female donor in good health. CDR3 nucleotide sequence: TGCGCCAGCAGCTCAACCGGGACTGGACCGAATGAGCAGTTCTTC. This gives the protein CASSSTGTGPNEQFF.